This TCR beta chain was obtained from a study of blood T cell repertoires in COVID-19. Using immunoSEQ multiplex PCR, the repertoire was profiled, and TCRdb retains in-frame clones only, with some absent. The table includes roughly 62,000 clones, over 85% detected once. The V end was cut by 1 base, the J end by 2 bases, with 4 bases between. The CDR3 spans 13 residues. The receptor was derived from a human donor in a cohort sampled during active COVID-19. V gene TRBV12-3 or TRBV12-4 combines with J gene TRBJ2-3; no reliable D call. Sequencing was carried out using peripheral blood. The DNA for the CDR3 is TGTGCCAGCAGTTTAGACTTCACAGATACGCAGTATTTT. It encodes CASSLDFTDTQYF.